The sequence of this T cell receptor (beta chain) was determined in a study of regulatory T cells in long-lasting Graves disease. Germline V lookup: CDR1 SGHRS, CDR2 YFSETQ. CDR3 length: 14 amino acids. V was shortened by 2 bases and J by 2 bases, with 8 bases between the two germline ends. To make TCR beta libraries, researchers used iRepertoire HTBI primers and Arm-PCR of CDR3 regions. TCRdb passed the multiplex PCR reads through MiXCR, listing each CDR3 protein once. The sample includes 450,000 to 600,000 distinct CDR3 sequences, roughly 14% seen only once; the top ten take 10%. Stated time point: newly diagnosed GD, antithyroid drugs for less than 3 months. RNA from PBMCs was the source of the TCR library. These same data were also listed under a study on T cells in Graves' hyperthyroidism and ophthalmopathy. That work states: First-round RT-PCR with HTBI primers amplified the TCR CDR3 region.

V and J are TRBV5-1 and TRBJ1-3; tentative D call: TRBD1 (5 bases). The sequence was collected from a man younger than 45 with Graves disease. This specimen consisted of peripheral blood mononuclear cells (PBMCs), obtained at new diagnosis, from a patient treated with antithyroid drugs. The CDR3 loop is CASSLWGPGNTIYF. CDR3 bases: TGCGCCAGCAGCTTATGGGGACCTGGAAACACCATATATTTT.